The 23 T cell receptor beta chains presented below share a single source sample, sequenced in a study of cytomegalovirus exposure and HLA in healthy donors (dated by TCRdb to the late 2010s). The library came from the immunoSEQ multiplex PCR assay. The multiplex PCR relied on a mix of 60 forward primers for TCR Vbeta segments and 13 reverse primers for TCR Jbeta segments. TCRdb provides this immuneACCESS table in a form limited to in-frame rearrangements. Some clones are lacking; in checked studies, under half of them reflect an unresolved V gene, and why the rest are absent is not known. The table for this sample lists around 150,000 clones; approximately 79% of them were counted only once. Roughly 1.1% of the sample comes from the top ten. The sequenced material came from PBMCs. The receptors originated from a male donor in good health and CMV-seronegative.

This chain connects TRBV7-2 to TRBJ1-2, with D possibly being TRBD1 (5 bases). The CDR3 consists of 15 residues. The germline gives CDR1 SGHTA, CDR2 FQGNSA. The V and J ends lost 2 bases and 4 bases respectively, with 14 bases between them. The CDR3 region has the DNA TGTGCCAGCAGCTTAACCTCCCAGGGCGGCTATGGCTACACCTTC. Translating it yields CASSLTSQGGYGYTF. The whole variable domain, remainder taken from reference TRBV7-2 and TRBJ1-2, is GAGVSQSPSNKVTEKGKDVELRCDPISGHTALYWYRQSLGQGLEFLIYFQGNSAPDKSGLPSDRFSAERTGGSVSTLTIQRTQQEDSAVYLCASSLTSQGGYGYTFGSGTRLTVV.

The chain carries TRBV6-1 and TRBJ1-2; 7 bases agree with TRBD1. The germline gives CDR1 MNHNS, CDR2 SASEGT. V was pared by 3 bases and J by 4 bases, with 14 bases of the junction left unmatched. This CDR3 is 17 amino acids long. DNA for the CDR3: TGTGCCAGCAGTGAGAGGGTCACAGGGACAGTATTCTATGGCTACACCTTC. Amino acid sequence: CASSERVTGTVFYGYTF.

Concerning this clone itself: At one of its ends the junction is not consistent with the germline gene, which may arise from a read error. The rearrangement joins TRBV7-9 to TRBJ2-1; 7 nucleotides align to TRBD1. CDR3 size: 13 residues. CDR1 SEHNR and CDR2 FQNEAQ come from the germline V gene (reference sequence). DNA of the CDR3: TGTGCCAGCAGCTTGGTGACAGGGCTTGAGAAGTTCTTC. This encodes CASSLVTGLEKFF. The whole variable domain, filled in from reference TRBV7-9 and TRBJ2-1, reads DTGVSQNPRHKITKRGQNVTFRCDPISEHNRLYWYRQTLGQGPEFLTYFQNEAQLEKSRLLSDRFSAERPKGSFSTLEIQRTEQGDSAMYLCASSLVTGLEKFFGPGTRLTVL.

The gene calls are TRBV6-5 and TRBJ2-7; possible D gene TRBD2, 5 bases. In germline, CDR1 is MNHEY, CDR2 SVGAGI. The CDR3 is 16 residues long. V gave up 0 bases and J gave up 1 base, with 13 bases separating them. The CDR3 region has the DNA TGTGCCAGCAGTTACTCGGTCGGACTGACTTCCTACGAGCAGTACTTC. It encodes CASSYSVGLTSYEQYF.

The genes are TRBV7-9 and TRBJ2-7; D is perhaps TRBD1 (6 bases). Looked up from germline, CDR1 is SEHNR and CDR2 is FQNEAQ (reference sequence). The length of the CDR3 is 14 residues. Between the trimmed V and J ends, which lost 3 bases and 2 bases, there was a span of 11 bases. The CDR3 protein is CASSFVDSAYEQYF. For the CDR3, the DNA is TGTGCCAGCAGCTTTGTGGACAGTGCCTACGAGCAGTACTTC.

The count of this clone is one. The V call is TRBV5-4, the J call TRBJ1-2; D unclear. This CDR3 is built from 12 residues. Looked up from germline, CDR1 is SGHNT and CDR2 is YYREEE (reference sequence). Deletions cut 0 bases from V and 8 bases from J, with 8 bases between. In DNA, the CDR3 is TGTGCCAGCAGCTTGGAGAGGGAAGGCTACACCTTC. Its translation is CASSLEREGYTF.

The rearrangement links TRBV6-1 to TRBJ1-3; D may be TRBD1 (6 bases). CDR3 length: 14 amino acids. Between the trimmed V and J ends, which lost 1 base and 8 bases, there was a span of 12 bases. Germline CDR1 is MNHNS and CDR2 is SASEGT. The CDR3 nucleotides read TGTGCCAGCAGTGAAGGACAGGCCCATCACACCATATATTTT. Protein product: CASSEGQAHHTIYF.

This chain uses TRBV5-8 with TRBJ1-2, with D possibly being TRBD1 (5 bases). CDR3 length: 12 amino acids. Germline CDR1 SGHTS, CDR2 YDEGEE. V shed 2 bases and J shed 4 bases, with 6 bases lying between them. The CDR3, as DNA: TGTGCCAGCAGCTTAGGGGTCTATGGCTACACCTTC. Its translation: CASSLGVYGYTF.

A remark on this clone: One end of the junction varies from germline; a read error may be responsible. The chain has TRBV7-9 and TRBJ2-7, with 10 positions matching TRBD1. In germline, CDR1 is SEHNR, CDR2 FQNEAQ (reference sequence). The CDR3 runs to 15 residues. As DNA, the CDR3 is TGTTCCAGCAGCTTAGCCGACAGGGGGCTGTACGAGCAGTACTTC. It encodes CSSSLADRGLYEQYF.

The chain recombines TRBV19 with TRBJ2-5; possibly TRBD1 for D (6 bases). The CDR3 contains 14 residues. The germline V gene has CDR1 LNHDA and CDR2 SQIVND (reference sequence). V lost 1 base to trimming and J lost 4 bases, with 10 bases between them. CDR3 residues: CASSIVGRGETQYF. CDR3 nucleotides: TGTGCCAGTAGTATAGTAGGCAGGGGAGAGACCCAGTACTTC. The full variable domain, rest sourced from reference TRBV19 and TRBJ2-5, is DGGITQSPKYLFRKEGQNVTLSCEQNLNHDAMYWYRQDPGQGLRLIYYSQIVNDFQKGDIAEGYSVSREKKESFPLTVTSAQKNPTAFYLCASSIVGRGETQYFGPGTRLLVL.

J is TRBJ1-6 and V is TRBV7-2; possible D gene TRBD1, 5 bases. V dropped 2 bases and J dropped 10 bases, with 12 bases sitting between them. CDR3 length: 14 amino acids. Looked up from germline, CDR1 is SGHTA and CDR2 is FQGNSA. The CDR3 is CASSLRGVDSPLHF. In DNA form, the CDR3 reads TGTGCCAGCAGCTTACGGGGGGTGGACTCACCCCTCCACTTT.

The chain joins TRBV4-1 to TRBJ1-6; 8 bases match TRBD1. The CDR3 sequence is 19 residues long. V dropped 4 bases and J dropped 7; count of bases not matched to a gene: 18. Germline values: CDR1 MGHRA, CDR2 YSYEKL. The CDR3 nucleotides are TGCGCCAGCAGCCTCACCCCGAATGCAGGGGGCCAATTGAATTCACCCCTCCACTTT. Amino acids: CASSLTPNAGGQLNSPLHF.

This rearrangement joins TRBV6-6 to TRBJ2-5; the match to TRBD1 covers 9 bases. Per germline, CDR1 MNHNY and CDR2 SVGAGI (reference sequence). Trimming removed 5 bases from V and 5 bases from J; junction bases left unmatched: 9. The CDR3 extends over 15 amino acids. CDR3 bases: TGTGCCAGCAGTGCCAGGACAGGGGCGTCGGAGACCCAGTACTTC. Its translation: CASSARTGASETQYF.

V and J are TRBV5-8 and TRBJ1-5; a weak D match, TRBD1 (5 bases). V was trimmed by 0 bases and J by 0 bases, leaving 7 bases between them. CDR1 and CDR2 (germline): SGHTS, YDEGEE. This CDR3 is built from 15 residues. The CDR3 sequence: CASSLGQSSNQPQHF. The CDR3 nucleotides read TGTGCCAGCAGCTTGGGACAGAGTAGCAATCAGCCCCAGCATTTT.

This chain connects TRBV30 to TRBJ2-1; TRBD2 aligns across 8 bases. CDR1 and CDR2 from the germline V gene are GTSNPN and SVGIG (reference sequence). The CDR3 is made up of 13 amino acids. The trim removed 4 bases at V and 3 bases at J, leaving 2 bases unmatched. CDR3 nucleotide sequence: TGTGCCTGGACCCGGGGGGGCTACAATGAGCAGTTCTTC. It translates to CAWTRGGYNEQFF.

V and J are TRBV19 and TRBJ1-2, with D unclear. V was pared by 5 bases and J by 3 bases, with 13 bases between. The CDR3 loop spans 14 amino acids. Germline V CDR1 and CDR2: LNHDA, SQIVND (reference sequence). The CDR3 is CASSPTGSYYGYTF. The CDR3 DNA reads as TGTGCCAGTAGTCCCACGGGATCCTACTATGGCTACACCTTC. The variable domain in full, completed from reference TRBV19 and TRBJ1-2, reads DGGITQSPKYLFRKEGQNVTLSCEQNLNHDAMYWYRQDPGQGLRLIYYSQIVNDFQKGDIAEGYSVSREKKESFPLTVTSAQKNPTAFYLCASSPTGSYYGYTFGSGTRLTVV.

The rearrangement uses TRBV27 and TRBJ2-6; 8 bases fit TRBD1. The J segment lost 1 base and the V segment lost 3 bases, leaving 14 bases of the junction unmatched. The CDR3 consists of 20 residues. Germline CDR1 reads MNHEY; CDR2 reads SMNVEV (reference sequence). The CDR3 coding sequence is TGTGCCAGCAGTTTCAGGGGCAGGGGGCGCCCCCCTTCTGGGGCCAACGTCCTGACTTTC. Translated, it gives CASSFRGRGRPPSGANVLTF.

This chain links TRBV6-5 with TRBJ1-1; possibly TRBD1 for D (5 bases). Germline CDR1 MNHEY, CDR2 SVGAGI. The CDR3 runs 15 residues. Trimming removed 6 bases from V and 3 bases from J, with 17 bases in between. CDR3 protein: CASRSGEGVHTEAFF. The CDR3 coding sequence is TGTGCCAGCAGATCTGGTGAAGGGGTCCACACTGAAGCTTTCTTT.

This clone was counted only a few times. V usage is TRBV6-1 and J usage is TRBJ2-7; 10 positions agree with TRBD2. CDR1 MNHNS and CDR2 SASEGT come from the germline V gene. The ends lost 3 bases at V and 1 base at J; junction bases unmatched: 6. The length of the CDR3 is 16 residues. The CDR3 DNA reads TGTGCCAGCAGTGACCATACTAGCGGGGAGTCCTACGAGCAGTACTTC. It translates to CASSDHTSGESYEQYF.

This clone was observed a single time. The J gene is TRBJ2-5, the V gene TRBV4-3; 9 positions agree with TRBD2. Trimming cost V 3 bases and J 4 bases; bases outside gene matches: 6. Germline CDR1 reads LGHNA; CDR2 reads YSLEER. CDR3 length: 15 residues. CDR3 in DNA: TGCGCCAGCAGCCATCGTGCGGGGGGGGCAGAGACCCAGTACTTC. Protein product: CASSHRAGGAETQYF.

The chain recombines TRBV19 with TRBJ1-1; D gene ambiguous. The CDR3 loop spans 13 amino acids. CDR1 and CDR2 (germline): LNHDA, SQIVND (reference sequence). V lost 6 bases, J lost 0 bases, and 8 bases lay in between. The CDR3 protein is CASRQLMNTEAFF. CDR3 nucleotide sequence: TGTGCCAGTAGACAGCTCATGAACACTGAAGCTTTCTTT.

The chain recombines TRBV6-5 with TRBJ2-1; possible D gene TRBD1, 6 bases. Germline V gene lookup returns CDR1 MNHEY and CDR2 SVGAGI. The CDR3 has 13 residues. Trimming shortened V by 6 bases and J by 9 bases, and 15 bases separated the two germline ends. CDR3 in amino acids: CASRPTGLGEQFF. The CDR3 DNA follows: TGTGCCAGCAGGCCTACAGGGTTGGGTGAGCAGTTCTTC.

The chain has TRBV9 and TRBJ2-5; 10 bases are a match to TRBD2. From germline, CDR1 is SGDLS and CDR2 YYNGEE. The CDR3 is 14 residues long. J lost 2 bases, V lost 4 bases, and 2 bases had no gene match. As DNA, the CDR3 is TGTGCCAGCAGCCGAGCGGGGGGGCAAGAGACCCAGTACTTC. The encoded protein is CASSRAGGQETQYF.